Listed below are T cell receptor beta chains from one sample, sequenced in a study of cytomegalovirus exposure and HLA in healthy donors. Assay: immunoSEQ multiplex PCR; the TCRdb copy retains only in-frame clones and omits some. The data contain tens of thousands of clones, 95% to 96% of them singletons. Sequenced: PBMCs. The receptors derive from a woman aged 18-29 years in good health and CMV-seropositive. Each CDR3 is given with its conserved first and last residue. The D gene is left open where the match is weak. The size of a clone is reported for some rows only, either as once, few or many, or as a class for expanded clones.

TRBD2	-	TRBV7-2	TRBJ2-2	CASSLEPRLAGTGELFF	TGTGCCAGCAGCTTAGAACCCCGACTAGCTGGCACCGGGGAGCTGTTTTTT
-	-	TRBV20-1	TRBJ2-1	CSASGRDEQFF	TGCAGTGCTAGCGGGAGAGATGAGCAGTTCTTC
-	-	TRBV19	TRBJ2-2	CASSKGGMHTGELFF	TGTGCCAGTAGTAAGGGCGGGATGCACACCGGGGAGCTGTTTTTT
-	-	TRBV28	TRBJ2-7	CASSLGGEQYF	TGTGCCAGCAGTTTGGGGGGCGAGCAGTACTTC
-	-	TRBV6-1	TRBJ2-7	CASSAAYEQYF	TGTGCCAGCAGTGCAGCCTACGAGCAGTACTTC
-	-	TRBV11-3	TRBJ2-1	CASSLATGVAVNNEQFF	TGTGCCAGCAGCTTAGCAACGGGAGTAGCGGTCAACAATGAGCAGTTCTTC
TRBD2	-	TRBV18	TRBJ2-3	CASSLGLAKGYYF	TGTGCCAGCTCACTAGGACTAGCGAAAGGTTATTATTTT
-	-	TRBV7-8	TRBJ1-5	CASSTRQWPSPFDNQPQHF	TGTGCCAGCAGCACCAGACAGTGGCCGTCACCTTTCGACAATCAGCCCCAGCATTTT
-	-	TRBV27	TRBJ2-5	CASCQTGRNQETQYF	TGTGCCAGCTGTCAGACAGGGAGGAACCAAGAGACCCAGTACTTC
TRBD1	-	TRBV28	TRBJ2-3	CASSSSGTGISTDTQYF	TGTGCCAGCAGTTCTTCCGGGACAGGCATCAGCACAGATACGCAGTATTTT
-	-	TRBV28	TRBJ1-2	CASSSGRGYYGYTF	TGTGCCAGCAGTTCCGGGAGAGGGTACTATGGCTACACCTTC
TRBD2	-	TRBV7-2	TRBJ2-7	CASSPGGLAGAEQYF	TGTGCCAGCAGCCCGGGGGGACTAGCGGGAGCCGAGCAGTACTTC
-	-	TRBV21-1	TRBJ2-5	CASSKEGVVGGDPKTQYF	TGTGCCAGCAGCAAAGAGGGGGTGGTGGGAGGGGACCCGAAGACCCAGTACTTC
TRBD1	-	TRBV28	TRBJ2-7	CASSFGTGAYYEQYF	TGTGCCAGCAGTTTCGGGACAGGGGCGTACTACGAGCAGTACTTC
-	-	TRBV13	TRBJ2-7	CASSTGTLQYF	TGTGCCAGCAGCACAGGGACACTTCAGTACTTC
-	once	TRBV5-4	TRBJ2-7	CASSLDDSTYEQYF	TGTGCCAGCAGCTTGGATGACAGCACCTACGAGCAGTACTTC
-	-	TRBV5-8	TRBJ2-3	CASSLVSDTQYF	TGTGCCAGCAGCTTGGTATCAGATACGCAGTATTTT
-	few	TRBV28	TRBJ2-7	CASRPRVHEQYF	TGTGCCAGCAGGCCCAGGGTGCACGAGCAGTACTTC
-	-	TRBV6-6	TRBJ2-7	CASSYAGISYEQYF	TGTGCCAGCAGTTATGCAGGGATCTCCTACGAGCAGTACTTC
TRBD1	-	TRBV27	TRBJ2-1	CASSGTGKLGGSRVMDSNEQFF	TGTGCCAGCAGTGGGACAGGGAAATTGGGAGGGAGCAGGGTAATGGATAGTAATGAGCAGTTCTTC
TRBD2	-	TRBV7-2	TRBJ2-7	CASSSTPTLAGAYEQYF	TGTGCCAGCAGCTCAACCCCAACGCTAGCGGGAGCCTACGAGCAGTACTTC
-	-	TRBV27	TRBJ2-5	CASAGGGGETQYF	TGTGCCAGCGCGGGCGGGGGCGGGGAGACCCAGTACTTC
-	-	TRBV5-8	TRBJ1-5	CASSRLFSNQPQHF	TGTGCCAGCAGCCGACTTTTTAGCAATCAGCCCCAGCATTTT
-	-	TRBV27	TRBJ2-2	CASSVGQTFTWELFF	TGTGCCAGTTCTGTGGGGCAGACGTTTACCTGGGAGCTGTTTTTT